This entry lists 2 T cell receptor beta chains sequenced from one sample in a study of cytomegalovirus exposure and HLA in healthy donors. The PCR ran on 60 Vbeta and 13 Jbeta primers. Generated by immunoSEQ multiplex PCR, the TCRdb table keeps only in-frame clones and is missing some. The sample lists roughly 150,000 clones; over 70% were seen once. The sequencing sample was made of PBMCs. The receptors were sampled from a male donor in good health and CMV-seronegative.

J is TRBJ2-5 and V is TRBV28; D perhaps matches TRBD1 (5 bases). The end of the DNA aligns better with TRBJ2-7, so the J call may be wrong. CDR3 length: 13 residues. Germline CDR1 reads MDHEN; CDR2 reads SYDVKM. The CDR3 region has the DNA TGTGCCAGCAGACAACTGGGGCCCTACGAGCAGTACTTC. Residues: CASRQLGPYEQYF.

The chain carries TRBV6-4 and TRBJ2-3; 8 bases are shared with TRBD1. Trimming took 1 base from V and 5 from J; bases not matched to a gene: 5. Looked up from germline, CDR1 is MRHNA and CDR2 is SNTAGT. CDR3 length equals 15 residues. The CDR3 sequence is CASSDLQGGIDTQYF. CDR3 nucleotides: TGTGCCAGCAGTGACTTACAGGGGGGAATAGATACGCAGTATTTT.